These T cell receptor beta chains were read from a single sample in a study of T cell responses to AZD1222 COVID-19 vaccine. Assay: immunoSEQ multiplex PCR; the TCRdb copy retains only in-frame clones and omits some. The sample has under 300,000 clones, about 92% seen once. Sequenced here: peripheral blood, sampled on day 0 of AZD1222 vaccination. The receptor set was obtained from an adult in good health. CDR3s include the opening cysteine and the closing phenylalanine or tryptophan. A D gene is named only where the DNA matches it firmly. Clone size is shown for a subset of rows, as once, few, many or a class of expanded clone.

CDR3nt	CDR3aa	v_gene	abundance	d_gene	j_gene
TGTGCCATCAGTGAGCCCCGGGCAGCGGGGACGCAGTATTTT	CAISEPRAAGTQYF	TRBV10-3	once	TRBD2	TRBJ2-3
TGCGCCAGCAGCTTGGGGGACAGCACAGATACGCAGTATTTT	CASSLGDSTDTQYF	TRBV5-1	.	.	TRBJ2-3
TGCGCCAGCAGCTTGGGGCACGCGACAAGTAATGAAAAACTGTTTTTT	CASSLGHATSNEKLFF	TRBV5-1	.	.	TRBJ1-4
TGTGCCAGCAGCTTAAAGGGAGGGCAGGGCTCCTACAATGAGCAGTTCTTC	CASSLKGGQGSYNEQFF	TRBV7-3	.	TRBD2	TRBJ2-1
TGTGCCAGCTCACCAAATCGGACTCCCGATCCGCAGTATTTT	CASSPNRTPDPQYF	TRBV18	.	.	TRBJ2-3
TGCAGTGCTAGTTGGGTCGGGAACACTGAAGCTTTCTTT	CSASWVGNTEAFF	TRBV20-1	.	.	TRBJ1-1
TGTGCCAGCAGCACTACCGACAGGGCTGAAGCTTTCTTT	CASSTTDRAEAFF	TRBV7-9	.	TRBD1	TRBJ1-1
TGTGCCAGCAGCCAAGTAGGGGCGGGTGGCTACACCTTC	CASSQVGAGGYTF	TRBV3-1/TRBV3-2	.	.	TRBJ1-2
TGTGCCAGCAGTTCCCGGACAGGGGGCGCGGTATATGGCTACACCTTC	CASSSRTGGAVYGYTF	TRBV28	.	TRBD1	TRBJ1-2
TGTGCCAGCAGTTTAGGCTACAATGAGCAGTTCTTC	CASSLGYNEQFF	TRBV11-1	.	.	TRBJ2-1
TGTGGTACTCCGTACACAGATACGCAGTATTTT	CGTPYTDTQYF	TRBV27	.	.	TRBJ2-3
TGTGCCAGCAGCTCGTTGACTAGCGGGGCCTCCTACGAGCAGTACTTC	CASSSLTSGASYEQYF	TRBV5-4	.	TRBD2	TRBJ2-7
TGTGCCAGCAGTCCGCAGGGGCACACTGAAGCTTTCTTT	CASSPQGHTEAFF	TRBV3-1/TRBV3-2	.	.	TRBJ1-1
TGCGCCAGCAGCTTGGGACAGGGGGCGGGTGGCTACACCTTC	CASSLGQGAGGYTF	TRBV5-1	.	TRBD1	TRBJ1-2
TGTGCCAGCTCGAAGTCGGATCAGCCCCAGCATTTT	CASSKSDQPQHF	TRBV3-1/TRBV3-2	.	.	TRBJ1-5
TGTGCCAGCAGCCAGGGGACAGGGCGAGGCTCCTATAATTCACCCCTCCACTTT	CASSQGTGRGSYNSPLHF	TRBV5-4	.	TRBD1	TRBJ1-6
TGTGCCAGCAGTGCCCCGGGACCCGGGGAGCTGTTTTTT	CASSAPGPGELFF	TRBV9	.	.	TRBJ2-2
TGTGCCAGCAGCTTGGGGACAGGCTCCCCTGTCGGGGGGACCCAGTACTTC	CASSLGTGSPVGGTQYF	TRBV11-3	.	TRBD1	TRBJ2-5
TGTGCCAGCAGGCGGGTTTCGCAAGAGACCCAGTACTTC	CASRRVSQETQYF	TRBV2	.	.	TRBJ2-5
TGTGCCAGCAGCCAAGATCAAGGAGGGTGGGAGACCCAGTACTTC	CASSQDQGGWETQYF	TRBV4-2	.	.	TRBJ2-5
TGTGCCAGCAGTTCGTCTACCCGGGACACTCCTGAAGCTTTCTTT	CASSSSTRDTPEAFF	TRBV6-2/TRBV6-3	.	.	TRBJ1-1
TGTGCCACTACTGCAGGGGTCGGGGCCAACGTCCTGACTTTC	CATTAGVGANVLTF	TRBV15	.	.	TRBJ2-6
TGTGCCAGCAGCTTATCCACACAACCTCACACTGAAGCTTTCTTT	CASSLSTQPHTEAFF	TRBV7-6	.	.	TRBJ1-1